This entry lists 16 T cell receptor beta chains sequenced from one sample in a study of OX40 agonist ivuxolimab in advanced cancers. The method was immunoSEQ multiplex PCR; TCRdb's version includes in-frame clones alone and lacks a portion of them. The sample yields 100,000 or so clones, about 92% seen once. The starting material was CD4+ or CD8+ T cells sorted from blood, obtained in a trial of the OX40 agonist ivuxolimab. The origin of the receptors is an adult with an advanced solid tumor such as melanoma, head and neck, liver or kidney cancer.

This clone was seen just once. The chain is built from TRBV11-2 and TRBJ1-6; D gene ambiguous. Deletions cut 2 bases from V and 6 bases from J, with 11 bases between. Germline CDR1 and CDR2: SGHAT and FQNNGV. CDR3 size: 15 residues. The CDR3 DNA reads TGTGCCAGCAGCTTAAAGAGGTGGGGTAATTCACCCCTCCACTTT. It translates to CASSLKRWGNSPLHF.

This chain uses TRBV4-1 with TRBJ2-7, with TRBD1 identical over 8 bases. The CDR3 is 15 residues long. Germline CDR1 and CDR2: MGHRA and YSYEKL. V dropped 4 bases and J dropped 0; count of bases not matched to a gene: 5. The CDR3 nucleotides read TGCGCCAGCAGCCCCCGGGACAGGAGCTCCTACGAGCAGTACTTC. It codes for CASSPRDRSSYEQYF.

The chain carries TRBV2 and TRBJ2-5, with D hard to call. The ends were cut back, 7 bases at V and 6 bases at J, with 12 bases in the middle. There are 12 residues in the CDR3. Germline V gene data show CDR1 as SNHLY and CDR2 as FYNNEI. CDR3 residues: CASTDLMQTQYF. Here the CDR3 DNA reads TGTGCCAGCACGGACCTCATGCAGACCCAGTACTTC.

The genes are TRBV5-3 and TRBJ2-7; TRBD1 matches 8 bases. TRBV5-3 is treated as an ORF (open reading frame) with a function not yet certain. The length of the CDR3 is 13 residues. J lost 0 bases, V lost 8 bases, and 4 bases had no gene match. In DNA, the CDR3 is TGTGCCAGGGAGGGACAGGCCTCCTACGAGCAGTACTTC. This sequence encodes CAREGQASYEQYF.

The gene calls are TRBV2 and TRBJ1-1; unclear D gene. V lost 2 bases and J 7 bases, leaving 8 bases between the germline ends. The CDR3 has 12 amino acids. Germline values: CDR1 SNHLY, CDR2 FYNNEI. The CDR3 here is CASSERLIEAFF. CDR3 nucleotides: TGTGCCAGCAGTGAACGATTAATTGAAGCTTTCTTT. Filled out from reference TRBV2 and TRBJ1-1, the complete variable domain reads EPEVTQTPSHQVTQMGQEVILRCVPISNHLYFYWYRQILGQKVEFLVSFYNNEISEKSEIFDDQFSVERPDGSNFTLKIRSTKLEDSAMYFCASSERLIEAFFGQGTRLTVV.

This clone was found once. This rearrangement joins TRBV5-6 to TRBJ2-7, with 10 bases lining up with TRBD2. V was pared by 0 bases and J by 3 bases, with 0 bases of the junction left unmatched. The CDR3 extends over 14 amino acids. Germline lookup yields CDR1 SGHDT and CDR2 YYEEEE. The CDR3 coding sequence is TGTGCCAGCAGCTTGGGGACTAGCGGCTACGAGCAGTACTTC. Translation gives CASSLGTSGYEQYF.

Only one count was recorded for this clone. V is TRBV5-1 and J is TRBJ2-7; 9 nucleotides agree with TRBD1. J was trimmed by 5 bases and V by 4 bases; bases with no gene match: 7. CDR3 length: 14 amino acids. Germline V CDR1 and CDR2: SGHRS, YFSETQ. The CDR3 here is CASSEPGTGNEQYF. CDR3 in DNA: TGCGCCAGCAGCGAACCCGGGACAGGGAACGAGCAGTACTTC.

This clone occurred a few times. The chain links TRBV27 to TRBJ1-1; D uncertain. The germline gives CDR1 MNHEY, CDR2 SMNVEV (reference sequence). This CDR3 has 12 residues. V shed 4 bases and J shed 8 bases, with 11 bases lying between them. CDR3 DNA: TGTGCCAGCAGTTCTACGGCCCGGGAAGCTTTCTTT. Translated, it gives CASSSTAREAFF.

The chain combines TRBV29-1 with TRBJ1-5; 7 positions match TRBD1. Per germline, CDR1 SQVTM and CDR2 ANQGSEA. The junction had 17 bases not matched to a gene; V was cut back by 0 bases and J by 0 bases. The CDR3 is 20 residues long. CDR3 loop: CSVEDGWAGGLVDSNQPQHF. The CDR3 DNA is TGCAGCGTTGAAGATGGTTGGGCAGGGGGTCTGGTGGATAGCAATCAGCCCCAGCATTTT.

The chain recombines TRBV5-1 with TRBJ1-2; 7 positions match TRBD1. This CDR3 has 14 amino acids. V was pared by 0 bases and J by 7 bases, with 6 bases of the junction left unmatched. Germline CDR1 and CDR2: SGHRS and YFSETQ. The CDR3 loop reads CASSLVGGVGGYTF. The CDR3 region has the DNA TGCGCCAGCAGCTTGGTAGGGGGCGTAGGTGGCTACACCTTC.

This clone is a singleton in its sample. The DNA of the CDR3 is TGTGCCAGTAGTATGGGACAGGACTTATCCTACGAGCAGTACTTC. Protein product: CASSMGQDLSYEQYF. The chain carries TRBV19 and TRBJ2-7, with 8 positions matching TRBD1. The CDR3 length is 15 residues. The junction had 5 bases not matched to a gene; V was cut back by 3 bases and J by 1 base. Germline V gene data show CDR1 as LNHDA and CDR2 as SQIVND (reference sequence).

This clone was detected only once. J is TRBJ2-1 and V is TRBV29-1, with 7 nucleotides matching TRBD1. This CDR3 spans 15 amino acids. V gave up 5 bases and J gave up 0 bases; unmatched junction bases: 7. Germline V lookup: CDR1 SQVTM, CDR2 ANQGSEA. CDR3 residues: CSVNFRDSSYNEQFF. In DNA, the CDR3 is TGCAGCGTTAATTTCCGGGACAGCTCCTACAATGAGCAGTTCTTC.

CDR3 coding DNA: TGTGCCAGTTCGTACGCCAAGGGCACTGAAGCTTTCTTT. Translated, it gives CASSYAKGTEAFF. This rearrangement joins TRBV19 to TRBJ1-1; D is ambiguous. This CDR3 contains 13 residues. Per the germline V gene, CDR1 is LNHDA and CDR2 is SQIVND (reference sequence). The germline V and J ends were trimmed by 8 bases and 4 bases, with 14 bases remaining between them.

The rearrangement uses TRBV7-9 and TRBJ2-3; D unresolved. CDR1 and CDR2 from the germline V gene are SEHNR and FQNEAQ (reference sequence). V gave up 0 bases and J gave up 9 bases, with 19 bases separating them. There are 16 residues in the CDR3. CDR3 sequence: CASSLAGYVVTVTQYF. Written as DNA, the CDR3 is TGTGCCAGCAGCTTAGCCGGATACGTCGTAACAGTCACGCAGTATTTT.

CDR3 loop: CASSLGTQTYEQYF. In DNA, the CDR3 is TGTGCCAGCAGCTTGGGGACTCAGACCTACGAGCAGTACTTC. J is TRBJ2-7 and V is TRBV5-4; the D gene is possibly TRBD2 (5 bases). The V end lost 0 bases, the J end lost 2 bases, and 9 bases lay between the germline ends. The CDR3 runs 14 residues. Germline V gene sequence: CDR1 SGHNT, CDR2 YYREEE (reference sequence).

The chain couples TRBV28 to TRBJ2-4; 8 nucleotides line up with TRBD1. Looked up from germline, CDR1 is MDHEN and CDR2 is SYDVKM. V was clipped by 3 bases and J by 4 bases; unmatched bases: 14. The CDR3 totals 18 residues. DNA of the CDR3: TGTGCCAGCAGTTTTGGACCGAACCGGACAGGGCGGAAAAACATTCAGTACTTC. Translation: CASSFGPNRTGRKNIQYF.